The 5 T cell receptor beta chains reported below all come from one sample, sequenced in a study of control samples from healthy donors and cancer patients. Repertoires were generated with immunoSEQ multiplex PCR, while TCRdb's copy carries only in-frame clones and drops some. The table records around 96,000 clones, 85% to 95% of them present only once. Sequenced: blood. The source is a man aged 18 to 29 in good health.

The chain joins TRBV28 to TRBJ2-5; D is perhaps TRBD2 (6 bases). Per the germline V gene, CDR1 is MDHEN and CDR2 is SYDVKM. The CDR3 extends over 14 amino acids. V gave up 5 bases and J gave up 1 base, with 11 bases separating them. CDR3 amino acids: CASSGGTVQETQYF. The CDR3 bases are TGTGCCAGCAGTGGGGGGACGGTCCAAGAGACCCAGTACTTC.

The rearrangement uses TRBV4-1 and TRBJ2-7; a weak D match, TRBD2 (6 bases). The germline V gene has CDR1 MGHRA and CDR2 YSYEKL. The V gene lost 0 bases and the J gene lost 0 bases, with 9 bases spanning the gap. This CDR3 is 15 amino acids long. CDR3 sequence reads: CASSQERGSSYEQYF. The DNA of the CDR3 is TGCGCCAGCAGCCAAGAGCGGGGTAGCTCCTACGAGCAGTACTTC.

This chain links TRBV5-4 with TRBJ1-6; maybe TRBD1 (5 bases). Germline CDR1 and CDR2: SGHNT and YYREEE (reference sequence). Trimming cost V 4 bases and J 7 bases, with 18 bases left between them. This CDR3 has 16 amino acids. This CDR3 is CASSRGKGTANSPLHF. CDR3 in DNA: TGTGCCAGCAGCCGCGGGAAGGGGACGGCGAATTCACCCCTCCACTTT.

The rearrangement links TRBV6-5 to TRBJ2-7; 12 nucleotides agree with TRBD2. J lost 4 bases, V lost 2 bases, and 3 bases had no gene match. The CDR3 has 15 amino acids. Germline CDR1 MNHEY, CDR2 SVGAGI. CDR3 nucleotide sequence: TGTGCCAGCAGTTACGCGACTAGCGGGGGATACGAGCAGTACTTC. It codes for CASSYATSGGYEQYF.

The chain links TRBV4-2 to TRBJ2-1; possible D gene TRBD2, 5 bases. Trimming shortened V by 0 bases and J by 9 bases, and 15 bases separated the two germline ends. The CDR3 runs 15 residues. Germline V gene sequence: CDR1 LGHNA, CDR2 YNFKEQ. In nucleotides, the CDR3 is TGTGCCAGCAGCCAAGATCGGTACCGTCGGGGTGAGCAGTTCTTC. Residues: CASSQDRYRRGEQFF.